Below are 32 T cell receptor beta chains sequenced from a single sample in a study of CXCR3-negative and CXCR3-positive naive CD8 T cells. These receptors' targets are unknown. Overall study results and limits: TRB CDR3 hydrophobicity was greater in CXCR3-positive naive cells than in CXCR3-negative naive cells.

Libraries of TRB cDNA were made by 5' RACE and carried UMIs. TCRdb reprocessed the 5' RACE reads; each CDR3 protein has one entry and no DNA is given. Seen in this sample are 65,000 to 90,000 distinct CDR3 sequences; the ten most common clones hold roughly 0.62%. The sample taken for sequencing was naive CXCR3+ CD8+ T cells from blood. Subset defined: CD45RO-CCR7+CD27+CD95- naive CD8+ T cells expressing CXCR3 (TNR3+). Every receptor here comes from a human donor in good health. Some clones in this sample may be carry-over from other donors' samples.

The V call is TRBV28, the J call TRBJ1-4; absent DNA, TCRdb's TRBD1 call cannot be checked. The CDR3 loop spans 16 amino acids. Per germline, CDR1 MDHEN and CDR2 SYDVKM. CDR3 sequence reads: CASSLARGFTNEKLFF.

The V gene is TRBV27, the J gene TRBJ2-7; checking the TCRdb D call of TRBD1 is not possible without DNA. This CDR3 comprises 14 residues. The germline CDR1 and CDR2 sequences are MNHEY and SMNVEV (reference sequence). This CDR3 reads CASSLGTGGVEQYF.

The chain uses TRBV13 and TRBJ2-1. The CDR3 runs to 13 residues. Germline V CDR1 and CDR2: PRHDT, FYEKMQ (reference sequence). This chain's CDR3 is CASSLGTPNEQFF.

V is TRBV4-2 and J is TRBJ2-7; TCRdb indicates TRBD1, and absent DNA this call remains unverified. The CDR3 loop spans 16 amino acids. Germline CDR1 is LGHNA and CDR2 is YNFKEQ. CDR3: CASSQDPAGDSYEQYF.

This sequence joins TRBV6-5 and TRBJ1-6; TCRdb names TRBD1, which stays unverified in the absence of DNA. CDR1 is MNHEY, CDR2 SVGAGI, per germline. The CDR3 totals 14 residues. CDR3 protein: CASSQDRDNSPLHF.

J is TRBJ1-5 and V is TRBV12-3 or TRBV12-4. The CDR3 contains 13 residues. The CDR3 region is CASSPHLGQPQHF.

The V and J genes are TRBV9 and TRBJ2-2; TCRdb outputs TRBD2, but without DNA this stays unchecked. This CDR3 spans 16 amino acids. Germline CDR1 and CDR2: SGDLS and YYNGEE. The CDR3 sequence is CASSIRTSGDTGELFF.

The rearrangement links TRBV29-1 to TRBJ2-3; as DNA is missing, the TRBD1 call by TCRdb cannot be tested. CDR1 and CDR2 from the germline V gene are SQVTM and ANQGSEA. The CDR3 length is 15 residues. This CDR3 is CSVELGPSNTDTQYF.

The chain employs TRBV24-1 and TRBJ2-1; TCRdb outputs TRBD2, but without DNA this stays unchecked. The CDR3 is made up of 14 amino acids. The germline V gene has CDR1 KGHDR and CDR2 SFDVKD. The CDR3 sequence: CATQGPSFHNEQFF.

This sequence joins TRBV12-3 or TRBV12-4 and TRBJ1-3. The CDR3 consists of 14 residues. CDR3 residues: CASSYLSSGNTIYF.

V gene TRBV11-2 combines with J gene TRBJ2-1; there is no DNA to check the TCRdb D call of TRBD1. This CDR3 region has 15 residues. The germline V gene has CDR1 SGHAT and CDR2 FQNNGV. CDR3: CASSLGTELHGEQFF. Supplemented by reference TRBV11-2 and TRBJ2-1, the full variable domain reads EAGVAQSPRYKIIEKRQSVAFWCNPISGHATLYWYQQILGQGPKLLIQFQNNGVVDDSQLPKDRFSAERLKGVDSTLKIQPAKLEDSAVYLCASSLGTELHGEQFFGPGTRLTVL.

This chain's CDR3 is CSVDGQIQARSYNEQFF. V and J are TRBV29-1 and TRBJ2-1; TCRdb's D call of TRBD1 is untestable without DNA. In germline, CDR1 is SQVTM, CDR2 ANQGSEA. The CDR3 extends over 17 amino acids.

The V gene is TRBV29-1, the J gene TRBJ2-7. In germline, CDR1 is SQVTM, CDR2 ANQGSEA. This CDR3 contains 13 residues. CDR3 protein: CSVADRSSYEQYF.

This sequence joins TRBV12-3 or TRBV12-4 and TRBJ1-3. This CDR3 contains 15 residues. The CDR3 sequence: CASRAIHRLGNTIYF.

The chain recombines TRBV6-5 with TRBJ2-1; TCRdb selects TRBD2, and the lack of DNA leaves this call unchecked. The CDR3 has 15 residues. Germline loops: CDR1 MNHEY, CDR2 SVGAGI. CDR3: CASSYEGTSGNEQFF.

The chain carries TRBV6-2 or TRBV6-3 and TRBJ2-2. The CDR3 has 13 amino acids. The germline gives CDR1 MNHEY, CDR2 SVGEGT. This CDR3 reads CASSYVNTGELFF.

V gene TRBV20-1 combines with J gene TRBJ2-7; TCRdb indicates TRBD1, and absent DNA this call remains unverified. CDR3 length: 15 residues. Germline values: CDR1 DFQATT, CDR2 SNEGSKA (reference sequence). CDR3 amino acids: CSAFRTGDNSYEQYF.

V usage is TRBV7-9 and J usage is TRBJ1-2; TCRdb proposes TRBD1, but this gene call is untestable without DNA. Germline CDR1 SEHNR, CDR2 FQNEAQ (reference sequence). This CDR3 has 15 amino acids. This CDR3 is CASSPPGQGFYGYTF.

The V and J genes are TRBV25-1 and TRBJ1-6. CDR1 is MGHDK and CDR2 is SYGVNS in the germline V gene. The CDR3 sequence is 16 residues long. CDR3: CASSESSRSYNSPLHF. The complete variable domain, with remaining parts taken from reference TRBV25-1 and TRBJ1-6, reads EADIYQTPRYLVIGTGKKITLECSQTMGHDKMYWYQQDPGMELHLIHYSYGVNSTEKGDLSSESTVSRIRTEHFPLTLESARPSHTSQYLCASSESSRSYNSPLHFGNGTRLTVT.

The rearrangement joins TRBV28 to TRBJ2-3; TCRdb proposes TRBD2, but this gene call is untestable without DNA. The CDR3 is made up of 16 amino acids. Germline lookup yields CDR1 MDHEN and CDR2 SYDVKM. This chain's CDR3 is CASSLAGRGSTDTQYF.

This chain uses TRBV3-1 with TRBJ2-5; TCRdb proposes TRBD2, but this gene call is untestable without DNA. Germline CDR1 LGHDT, CDR2 YNNKEL (reference sequence). The CDR3 is made up of 16 amino acids. CDR3 sequence: CASSLTPGLTQETQYF.

The V gene is TRBV28, the J gene TRBJ2-3; TCRdb picks TRBD2, but there is no DNA to check that call. The CDR3 has 15 amino acids. Looked up from germline, CDR1 is MDHEN and CDR2 is SYDVKM. CDR3 residues: CASSTLAGETDTQYF.

The CDR3 loop is CASSSPFLGTEAFF. The chain is built from TRBV28 and TRBJ1-1. The CDR3 spans 14 residues. The germline CDR1 and CDR2 sequences are MDHEN and SYDVKM. The full variable domain, with the rest looked up from reference TRBV28 and TRBJ1-1, is DVKVTQSSRYLVKRTGEKVFLECVQDMDHENMFWYRQDPGLGLRLIYFSYDVKMKEKGDIPEGYSVSREKKERFSLILESASTNQTSMYLCASSSPFLGTEAFFGQGTRLTVV.

The V gene is TRBV20-1, the J gene TRBJ2-7; there is no DNA to check the TCRdb D call of TRBD1. Germline values: CDR1 DFQATT, CDR2 SNEGSKA (reference sequence). This CDR3 is built from 13 residues. This CDR3 reads CSATGSHTYEQYF.

This chain joins TRBV7-9 and TRBJ2-1; the TCRdb D gene call, TRBD1, has no DNA to confirm it. The CDR3 sequence is 15 residues long. In germline, CDR1 is SEHNR, CDR2 FQNEAQ (reference sequence). The CDR3 loop is CASSSVTGSTDEQFF. The variable domain in full, with the rest retrieved from reference TRBV7-9 and TRBJ2-1, is DTGVSQNPRHKITKRGQNVTFRCDPISEHNRLYWYRQTLGQGPEFLTYFQNEAQLEKSRLLSDRFSAERPKGSFSTLEIQRTEQGDSAMYLCASSSVTGSTDEQFFGPGTRLTVL.

The chain employs TRBV11-2 and TRBJ2-3; absent DNA, TCRdb's TRBD1 call cannot be checked. This CDR3 contains 15 residues. The germline V gene has CDR1 SGHAT and CDR2 FQNNGV. This CDR3 reads CASSLTGSSTDTQYF.

This sequence joins TRBV28 and TRBJ2-3. Germline lookup yields CDR1 MDHEN and CDR2 SYDVKM. The CDR3 runs to 14 residues. CDR3 loop: CASSLTGYTDTQYF.

The gene calls are TRBV28 and TRBJ2-7. CDR1 and CDR2 (germline): MDHEN, SYDVKM. This CDR3 has 12 residues. The CDR3 is CASSFARYEQYF.

The chain is built from TRBV28 and TRBJ2-1; TCRdb names TRBD1, which stays unverified in the absence of DNA. This CDR3 has 13 residues. In germline, CDR1 is MDHEN, CDR2 SYDVKM. CDR3 sequence: CASSFSGTGNLFF.

This chain uses TRBV12-3 or TRBV12-4 with TRBJ2-2; TCRdb's D call of TRBD2 is untestable without DNA. The CDR3 contains 15 residues. The CDR3 reads CASTRLAGNTGELFF.

Here the CDR3 reads CASSRQGAGYNEQFF. V and J are TRBV5-6 and TRBJ2-1; TCRdb outputs TRBD1, but without DNA this stays unchecked. There are 15 residues in the CDR3. Per the germline V gene, CDR1 is SGHDT and CDR2 is YYEEEE.

The rearrangement links TRBV7-2 to TRBJ2-7; there is no DNA to check the TCRdb D call of TRBD1. Germline V gene data show CDR1 as SGHTA and CDR2 as FQGNSA. CDR3 size: 14 residues. This CDR3 is CASSFGTGAYEQYF.